The 23 T cell receptor beta chains presented below share a single source sample, sequenced in a study of blood T cell repertoires in COVID-19. Using immunoSEQ multiplex PCR, the repertoire was profiled, and TCRdb retains in-frame clones only, with some absent. The repertoire holds about 48,000 clones, with approximately 88% as singletons. The sequencing input was peripheral blood. Receptors originate from a man between 65 and 80 years old with acute or convalescent COVID-19.

V is TRBV6-1 and J is TRBJ1-5; D gene ambiguous. The CDR3 is 17 amino acids. CDR1 MNHNS and CDR2 SASEGT come from the germline V gene. Trimming removed 2 bases at V and 0 bases at J, with 14 bases between. CDR3 region: CASSELQEVVSNQPQHF. The CDR3 DNA is TGTGCCAGCAGTGAACTTCAAGAGGTAGTTAGCAATCAGCCCCAGCATTTT.

This chain joins TRBV6-5 and TRBJ1-3, with 10 bases fitting TRBD1. The CDR3 has 14 amino acids. Germline assignment: CDR1 MNHEY and CDR2 SVGAGI. V shed 8 bases and J 4 bases; nucleotides not matched to a gene: 5. CDR3 nucleotides: TGTGCCAGCCGACAGGGGGCGACCGGAAACACCATATATTTT. Its translation is CASRQGATGNTIYF.

V and J are TRBV3-1 (or the pseudogene TRBV3-2) and TRBJ2-2; TRBD2 agrees at 8 bases. Germline-derived CDR1 and CDR2 are LGHDT and YNNKEL (reference sequence). V lost 4 bases to trimming and J lost 6 bases; unmatched junction nucleotides: 7. The CDR3 runs to 15 residues. CDR3 loop: CASSRQAGVAGELFF. Written as DNA, the CDR3 is TGTGCCAGCAGCCGTCAAGCGGGAGTCGCCGGGGAGCTGTTTTTT.

The rearrangement joins TRBV3-1 (or the pseudogene TRBV3-2) to TRBJ1-1; D perhaps matches TRBD1 (5 bases). Deletions cut 2 bases from V and 1 base from J, with 11 bases between. CDR3 length: 15 amino acids. Per germline, CDR1 LGHDT and CDR2 YNNKEL (reference sequence). The CDR3 DNA sequence: TGTGCCAGCAGCCAATCCGAGACAGAGAACACTGAAGCTTTCTTT. Its protein is CASSQSETENTEAFF.

The J gene is TRBJ2-5, the V gene TRBV9, with 10 bases lining up with TRBD2. The ends lost 0 bases at V and 5 bases at J; junction bases unmatched: 4. Per the germline V gene, CDR1 is SGDLS and CDR2 is YYNGEE. CDR3 length: 15 residues. For the CDR3, the DNA is TGTGCCAGCAGCGTAGGTAGCGGGGGGATGGAGACCCAGTACTTC. Translation gives CASSVGSGGMETQYF.

The chain carries TRBV21-1 and TRBJ2-5; the table's D call TRBD1 went unverified against the DNA. TRBV21-1 is flagged as a pseudogene. This CDR3 comprises 18 residues. CDR3 loop: CASSIRNRRDRGCETQYF. CDR3 nucleotide sequence: TGTGCCAGCAGCATCCGGAACCGGCGGGACAGGGGTTGTGAGACCCAGTACTTC.

The chain has TRBV9 and TRBJ1-6; D ambiguous. V lost 1 base to trimming and J lost 14 bases, with 13 bases between them. The CDR3 covers 13 residues. Germline V CDR1 and CDR2: SGDLS, YYNGEE. For the CDR3, the DNA is TGTGCCAGCAGCGTAATTGTCGGTCAAACCCTCCACTTT. Translated: CASSVIVGQTLHF. Looking up the rest from reference TRBV9 and TRBJ1-6 gives the full variable domain: DSGVTQTPKHLITATGQRVTLRCSPRSGDLSVYWYQQSLDQGLQFLIQYYNGEERAKGNILERFSAQQFPDLHSELNLSSLELGDSALYFCASSVIVGQTLHFGNGTRLTVT.

The CDR3 protein is CASRGSGTGFGELFF. CDR3 in DNA: TGTGCCAGCAGGGGATCCGGGACAGGGTTCGGGGAGCTGTTTTTT. V and J are TRBV6-5 and TRBJ2-2, with TRBD1 matching 9 bases. The CDR3 has 15 residues. V trimming: 6 bases; J trimming: 7 bases; junction bases outside the gene matches: 9. Germline V gene lookup returns CDR1 MNHEY and CDR2 SVGAGI.

CDR3 protein: CASSRDRTGAEAFF. The CDR3 bases are TGTGCCAGCAGCCGGGACAGGACGGGGGCTGAAGCTTTCTTT. The rearrangement links TRBV3-1 (or the pseudogene TRBV3-2) to TRBJ1-1; TRBD1 matches at 8 bases. Germline V lookup: CDR1 LGHDT, CDR2 YNNKEL (reference sequence). The trim removed 4 bases at V and 6 bases at J, leaving 7 bases unmatched. This CDR3 region has 14 residues.

CDR3 protein: CASSPGQMYNEQFF. The CDR3, as DNA: TGTGCCAGCAGCCCGGGACAGATGTACAATGAGCAGTTCTTC. The chain joins TRBV11-2 to TRBJ2-1; 7 nucleotides align to TRBD1. J was trimmed by 4 bases and V by 5 bases; bases with no gene match: 5. Germline V gene lookup returns CDR1 SGHAT and CDR2 FQNNGV. The CDR3 extends over 14 amino acids.

V is TRBV30 and J is TRBJ2-1, with TRBD2 identical over 13 bases. This CDR3 region has 15 residues. Germline assignment: CDR1 GTSNPN and CDR2 SVGIG (reference sequence). The V gene end was trimmed by 5 bases and the J gene end by 7 bases; junction bases not matched to a gene: 8. For the CDR3, the DNA is TGTGCCTGGGGCCCCGGGACTAGCGGGAATAATGAGCAGTTCTTC. Protein sequence: CAWGPGTSGNNEQFF. The full variable domain, completed using reference TRBV30 and TRBJ2-1, is SQTIHQWPATLVQPVGSPLSLECTVEGTSNPNLYWYRQAAGRGLQLLFYSVGIGQISSEVPQNLSASRPQDRQFILSSKKLLLSDSGFYLCAWGPGTSGNNEQFFGPGTRLTVL.

The CDR3 bases are TGCGCCAGCAGTAACCTAGCGGGGCCCCCGGAGCAGTTCTTC. It is translated as CASSNLAGPPEQFF. The chain is built from TRBV10-1 and TRBJ2-1; 9 nucleotides agree with TRBD2. Trimming at V came to 5 bases and at J to 10 bases, leaving 9 bases not matched to a gene. Germline-derived CDR1 and CDR2 are WNHNN and SYGVQD (reference sequence). CDR3 length: 14 amino acids.

The chain has TRBV28 and TRBJ2-7, with 8 positions matching TRBD2. This CDR3 is built from 13 residues. From germline, CDR1 is MDHEN and CDR2 SYDVKM. Losses at the gene ends were 10 bases for V and 1 base for J; bases not matched to a gene: 6. Here the CDR3 DNA reads TGTGCCATCCTTAGCGGGACTTCCTACGAGCAGTACTTC. This sequence encodes CAILSGTSYEQYF.

The chain recombines TRBV7-3 with TRBJ2-1; the match to TRBD2 covers 7 bases. In germline, CDR1 is SGHTA, CDR2 FQGTGA. This CDR3 region has 16 residues. J was trimmed by 7 bases and V by 2 bases; bases with no gene match: 11. The CDR3 spells CASSLPGGSVPNEQFF. CDR3 coding DNA: TGTGCCAGCAGCTTACCGGGCGGGAGTGTTCCAAATGAGCAGTTCTTC.

This clone was recorded a few times. This rearrangement joins TRBV25-1 to TRBJ1-6; possibly TRBD1 for D (6 bases). The CDR3 has 16 residues. Germline lookup yields CDR1 MGHDK and CDR2 SYGVNS. V was shortened by 6 bases and J by 8 bases, with 20 bases between the two germline ends. CDR3 sequence (DNA): TGTGCCAGCAGCCGGCGGGGGGGCGCGACATATTCACCCCTCCACTTT. Its translation: CASSRRGGATYSPLHF.

The table lists this clone with a count of one. The V gene is TRBV30, the J gene TRBJ1-2; TRBD1 is a possible D gene (6 bases). Trimming shortened V by 1 base and J by 4 bases, and 13 bases separated the two germline ends. Germline values: CDR1 GTSNPN, CDR2 SVGIG (reference sequence). The CDR3 is made up of 14 amino acids. The CDR3 sequence: CAWSGSQGFYGYTF. The CDR3 DNA reads as TGTGCCTGGAGTGGAAGTCAGGGGTTCTATGGCTACACCTTC. Full variable domain (rest looked up from reference TRBV30 and TRBJ1-2): SQTIHQWPATLVQPVGSPLSLECTVEGTSNPNLYWYRQAAGRGLQLLFYSVGIGQISSEVPQNLSASRPQDRQFILSSKKLLLSDSGFYLCAWSGSQGFYGYTFGSGTRLTVV.

The chain recombines TRBV27 with TRBJ1-4; D unresolved. The V gene lost 3 bases and the J gene lost 2 bases, with 7 bases spanning the gap. The CDR3 has 14 residues. Germline V lookup: CDR1 MNHEY, CDR2 SMNVEV (reference sequence). The CDR3 spells CASSLRETNEKLFF. The DNA of the CDR3 is TGTGCCAGCAGTTTGAGGGAGACTAATGAAAAACTGTTTTTT. The full variable domain, its missing parts supplied by reference TRBV27 and TRBJ1-4, is EAQVTQNPRYLITVTGKKLTVTCSQNMNHEYMSWYRQDPGLGLRQIYYSMNVEVTDKGDVPEGYKVSRKEKRNFPLILESPSPNQTSLYFCASSLRETNEKLFFGSGTQLSVL.

The chain combines TRBV15 with TRBJ1-4, with 9 bases fitting TRBD1. CDR1 is LNHNV and CDR2 is YYDKDF in the germline V gene (reference sequence). The length of the CDR3 is 14 residues. V was clipped by 5 bases and J by 6 bases; unmatched bases: 4. The DNA of the CDR3 is TGTGCCACCAGCGGGGGACAGGGACATGAAAAACTGTTTTTT. Translating it yields CATSGGQGHEKLFF. The complete variable domain, with remaining parts taken from reference TRBV15 and TRBJ1-4, reads DAMVIQNPRYQVTQFGKPVTLSCSQTLNHNVMYWYQQKSSQAPKLLFHYYDKDFNNEADTPDNFQSRRPNTSFCFLDIRSPGLGDTAMYLCATSGGQGHEKLFFGSGTQLSVL.

A single count supports this clone. DNA for the CDR3: TGTGCCAGCAGCTTCGGCGGGACTAGCGGGAGGGGTGAGCAGTTCTTC. Its translation: CASSFGGTSGRGEQFF. The J gene is TRBJ2-1, the V gene TRBV5-4; TRBD2 agrees at 16 bases. With 2 bases clipped from V and 9 bases from J, the junction kept 5 bases outside the gene matches. CDR1 SGHNT and CDR2 YYREEE come from the germline V gene (reference sequence). The CDR3 totals 16 residues.

V gene TRBV11-2 combines with J gene TRBJ1-4; D is unresolved. The CDR3 contains 15 residues. CDR1 SGHAT and CDR2 FQNNGV come from the germline V gene. Trimming left V 2 bases short and J 5 bases short, with 12 bases between. CDR3 loop: CASSLRGAENEKLFF. In nucleotides, the CDR3 is TGTGCCAGCAGCTTACGGGGAGCTGAGAATGAAAAACTGTTTTTT.

This rearrangement joins TRBV12-2 to TRBJ2-7; the D call of TRBD2 is as the table states it, not checked on the DNA. TRBV12-2 is a listed pseudogene. This CDR3 has 16 residues. This CDR3 reads CASRPETGGIPYEQYF. Written as DNA, the CDR3 is TGTGCAAGTCGCCCCGAGACGGGGGGCATACCCTACGAGCAGTACTTC.

V is TRBV6-1 and J is TRBJ1-1; 10 bases fit TRBD1. Germline CDR1 and CDR2: MNHNS and SASEGT. The CDR3 covers 17 residues. V shed 3 bases, J shed 3 bases, and the junction held 10 bases outside the gene matches. Here the CDR3 reads CASSEFGGQGTDTEAFF. Written as DNA, the CDR3 is TGTGCCAGCAGTGAGTTTGGGGGACAGGGGACCGACACTGAAGCTTTCTTT.

V and J are TRBV4-3 and TRBJ1-3, with a weak D call TRBD1 (6 bases). This CDR3 is built from 18 residues. Trimming pared 3 bases from V and 1 base from J, leaving 19 bases between. CDR1 is LGHNA, CDR2 YSLEER, per germline. The CDR3 here is CASSHTLDGRGSGNTIYF. CDR3 DNA: TGCGCCAGCAGCCATACTCTAGACGGCAGGGGATCTGGAAACACCATATATTTT.